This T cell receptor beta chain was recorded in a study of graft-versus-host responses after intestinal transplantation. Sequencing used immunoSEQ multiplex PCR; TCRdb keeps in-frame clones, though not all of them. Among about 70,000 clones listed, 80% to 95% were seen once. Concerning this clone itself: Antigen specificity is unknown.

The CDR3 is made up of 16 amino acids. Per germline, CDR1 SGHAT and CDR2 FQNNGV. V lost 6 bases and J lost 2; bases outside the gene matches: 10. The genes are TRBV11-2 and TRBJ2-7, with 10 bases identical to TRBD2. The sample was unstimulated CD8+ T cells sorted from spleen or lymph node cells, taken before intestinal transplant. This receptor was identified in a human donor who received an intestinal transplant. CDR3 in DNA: TGTGCCAGCAGTCACAGCGGGGGGGAGTTTCCCTACGAGCAGTACTTC. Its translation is CASSHSGGEFPYEQYF.